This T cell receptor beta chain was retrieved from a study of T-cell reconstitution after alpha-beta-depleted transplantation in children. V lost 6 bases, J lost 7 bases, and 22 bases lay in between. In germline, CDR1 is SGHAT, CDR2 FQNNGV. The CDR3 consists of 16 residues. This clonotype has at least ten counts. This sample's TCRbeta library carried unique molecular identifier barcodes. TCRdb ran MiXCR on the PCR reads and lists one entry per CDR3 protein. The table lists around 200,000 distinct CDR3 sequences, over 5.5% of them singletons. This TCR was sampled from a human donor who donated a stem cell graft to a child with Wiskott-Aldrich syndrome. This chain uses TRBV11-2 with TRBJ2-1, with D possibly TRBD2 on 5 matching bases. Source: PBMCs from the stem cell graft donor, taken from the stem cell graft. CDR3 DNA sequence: TGTGCCAGCAGTCTCCTCGGGGTTGTTTTTTGGAATGAGCAGTTCTTC. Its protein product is CASSLLGVVFWNEQFF.